The 29 T cell receptor beta chains given below trace back to one sample, sequenced in a study of T cell responses to AZD1222 COVID-19 vaccine. Only in-frame clones appear in the TCRdb table, and some are missing; sequencing was by immunoSEQ multiplex PCR. Of about 110,000 clones in the sample, about 90% were seen once. Source: peripheral blood, taken 28 days after the second AZD1222 dose. All receptors come from an adult who received the AZD1222 COVID-19 vaccine.

This clone was observed a few times. V is TRBV2 and J is TRBJ1-4; D remains unclear. CDR3 length equals 13 residues. Germline V gives CDR1 SNHLY, CDR2 FYNNEI. V gave up 6 bases and J gave up 5 bases, with 10 bases separating them. The CDR3 nucleotides are TGTGCCAGCAGACTCCAGGTGAATGAAAAACTGTTTTTT. As protein: CASRLQVNEKLFF.

This rearrangement joins TRBV27 to TRBJ1-2, with TRBD1 as a possible D gene (6 bases). There are 14 residues in the CDR3. In germline, CDR1 is MNHEY, CDR2 SMNVEV (reference sequence). V lost 3 bases and J 3 bases, leaving 11 bases between the germline ends. The CDR3 sequence: CASSLVGGHYGYTF. DNA for the CDR3: TGTGCCAGCAGTTTGGTAGGGGGACACTATGGCTACACCTTC.

This rearrangement joins TRBV14 to TRBJ1-2; D not resolved. Looked up from germline, CDR1 is SGHDN and CDR2 is FVKESK. With 0 bases removed from V and 4 bases from J, the gap between germline ends came to 15 bases. This CDR3 comprises 16 residues. CDR3 sequence: CASSQDPPRSGYGYTF. CDR3 DNA sequence: TGTGCCAGCAGCCAAGATCCGCCTAGGTCAGGCTATGGCTACACCTTC.

This clone was recorded only once. This sequence joins TRBV6-5 and TRBJ1-3; D remains ambiguous. V was cut by 1 base and J by 0 bases, with 7 bases left in between. CDR1 MNHEY and CDR2 SVGAGI come from the germline V gene. This CDR3 is 15 amino acids long. CDR3 sequence: CASSYFPGSGNTIYF. The CDR3 bases are TGTGCCAGCAGTTACTTCCCCGGCTCTGGAAACACCATATATTTT.

The genes are TRBV6-5 and TRBJ2-7; D remains unclear. Germline V gene lookup returns CDR1 MNHEY and CDR2 SVGAGI. With 2 bases removed from V and 2 bases from J, the gap between germline ends came to 13 bases. This CDR3 spans 15 amino acids. The CDR3 DNA is TGTGCCAGCAGTTACGCAGCACTGGGCACCTACGAGCAGTACTTC. It translates to CASSYAALGTYEQYF.

This rearrangement joins TRBV7-9 to TRBJ2-5, with D unresolved. V was trimmed by 1 base and J by 3 bases, leaving 6 bases between them. The CDR3 is 13 amino acids. Germline-derived CDR1 and CDR2 are SEHNR and FQNEAQ (reference sequence). The CDR3 nucleotides are TGTGCCAGCAGCTTAGTGGAAAAAGAGACCCAGTACTTC. Translation: CASSLVEKETQYF.

The gene calls are TRBV19 and TRBJ1-2; TRBD1 might be the D (6 bases). This CDR3 has 15 amino acids. Trimming cost V 1 base and J 7 bases, with 16 bases left between them. Germline CDR1 and CDR2: LNHDA and SQIVND (reference sequence). DNA of the CDR3: TGTGCCAGTAGTATAGTGGGCCGGGGGGCCGGTGGCTACACCTTC. Its protein product is CASSIVGRGAGGYTF.

This clone was observed a single time. The chain couples TRBV6-4 to TRBJ1-2; D ambiguous. Between the trimmed V and J ends, which lost 4 bases and 9 bases, there was a span of 18 bases. Germline V gene sequence: CDR1 MRHNA, CDR2 SNTAGT. The length of the CDR3 is 14 residues. The CDR3 sequence: CASSADSTGLSYTF. The CDR3 DNA follows: TGTGCCAGCAGTGCCGACTCCACCGGGTTAAGCTACACCTTC.

The chain combines TRBV27 with TRBJ2-7, with 8 bases that match TRBD1. The germline V gene has CDR1 MNHEY and CDR2 SMNVEV (reference sequence). This CDR3 comprises 14 residues. V shed 5 bases, J shed 3 bases, and the junction held 6 bases outside the gene matches. CDR3 DNA sequence: TGTGCCAGCAGTCCCCTGGACAGGGTCTACGAGCAGTACTTC. Translating it yields CASSPLDRVYEQYF.

The genes are TRBV7-2 and TRBJ1-3; D gene unclear. CDR1 and CDR2 from the germline V gene are SGHTA and FQGNSA. The CDR3 spans 15 residues. The germline V and J ends were trimmed by 3 bases and 0 bases, with 9 bases remaining between them. CDR3 sequence reads: CASSFLQFSGNTIYF. In DNA, the CDR3 is TGTGCCAGCAGCTTCTTGCAGTTCTCTGGAAACACCATATATTTT.

This sequence joins TRBV18 and TRBJ1-4; maybe TRBD1 (6 bases). The CDR3 consists of 18 residues. V lost 3 bases and J 3 bases, leaving 20 bases between the germline ends. The germline V gene encodes CDR1 KGHSH and CDR2 LQKENI. This CDR3 is CASSPGTFTGQANEKLFF. The CDR3 DNA follows: TGTGCCAGCTCACCCGGAACCTTCACGGGACAAGCTAATGAAAAACTGTTTTTT.

The chain recombines TRBV5-1 with TRBJ1-1, with D unresolved. The CDR3 sequence is 14 residues long. Trimming left V 0 bases short and J 1 base short, with 7 bases between. Germline lookup yields CDR1 SGHRS and CDR2 YFSETQ. The CDR3 loop is CASSLGPRNTEAFF. CDR3 nucleotides: TGCGCCAGCAGCTTGGGGCCCCGGAACACTGAAGCTTTCTTT.

This clone has just one count. The chain employs TRBV11-2 and TRBJ2-7; either TRBD1 or TRBD2 may supply D (5 bases each). The V and J ends lost 3 bases and 0 bases respectively, with 12 bases between them. Germline values: CDR1 SGHAT, CDR2 FQNNGV. The CDR3 extends over 15 amino acids. CDR3 nucleotide sequence: TGTGCCAGCAGCTTGGGACGGGGCTACTCCTACGAGCAGTACTTC. This translates into CASSLGRGYSYEQYF.

V usage is TRBV18 and J usage is TRBJ2-5, with 8 bases identical to TRBD1. V lost 3 bases, J lost 3 bases, and 6 bases stayed unmatched. CDR3 length equals 15 residues. Per the germline V gene, CDR1 is KGHSH and CDR2 is LQKENI. The CDR3, as DNA: TGTGCCAGCTCACCGGACAGGGACGCTAAAGAGACCCAGTACTTC. Its protein product is CASSPDRDAKETQYF.

The chain employs TRBV3-1 (or the pseudogene TRBV3-2) and TRBJ2-3, with TRBD2 identical over 13 bases. Losses at the gene ends were 3 bases for V and 4 bases for J; bases not matched to a gene: 10. The CDR3 covers 18 residues. Germline lookup yields CDR1 LGHDT and CDR2 YNNKEL (reference sequence). CDR3: CASSQKGRLAGGSDTQYF. The CDR3 DNA is TGTGCCAGCAGCCAGAAGGGAAGACTAGCGGGAGGATCAGATACGCAGTATTTT.

The chain has TRBV15 and TRBJ1-2, with D possibly TRBD1 on 5 matching bases. In germline, CDR1 is LNHNV, CDR2 YYDKDF (reference sequence). The CDR3 extends over 15 amino acids. V was shortened by 1 base and J by 4 bases, with 13 bases between the two germline ends. The CDR3 DNA reads as TGTGCCACCAGCAGAGCAGGGTCGGATATCTATGGCTACACCTTC. Translating gives CATSRAGSDIYGYTF.

The table lists this clone with a few counts. CDR3 sequence reads: CASSQARETQYF. CDR3 sequence (DNA): TGTGCCAGCAGCCAAGCCCGAGAGACCCAGTACTTC. This rearrangement joins TRBV3-1 (or the pseudogene TRBV3-2) to TRBJ2-5; D remains unclear. This CDR3 comprises 12 residues. Per germline, CDR1 LGHDT and CDR2 YNNKEL (reference sequence). V was shortened by 1 base and J by 4 bases, with 4 bases between the two germline ends.

This chain uses TRBV5-1 with TRBJ1-4; TRBD1 matches 10 bases. The CDR3 extends over 15 amino acids. The V gene end was trimmed by 3 bases and the J gene end by 7 bases; junction bases not matched to a gene: 6. CDR1 and CDR2 from the germline V gene are SGHRS and YFSETQ. CDR3 in DNA: TGCGCCAGCAGCTCCCCCGGGACAGGGGTTGAAAAACTGTTTTTT. Its translation is CASSSPGTGVEKLFF.

About this clone: This CDR3 is also generated by other DNA sequences in the sample. This chain uses TRBV21-1 with TRBJ2-3; TRBD1 is the table's D call, not checked against the DNA. TRBV21-1 is a pseudogene. The length of the CDR3 is 13 residues. The CDR3 loop reads CASSKDRGDTQYF. For the CDR3, the DNA is TGTGCCAGCAGCAAGGACAGGGGAGATACGCAGTATTTT.

The genes are TRBV24-1 and TRBJ2-2; D perhaps matches TRBD2 (6 bases). Germline assignment: CDR1 KGHDR and CDR2 SFDVKD. This CDR3 region has 16 residues. V was cut by 7 bases and J by 0 bases, with 14 bases left in between. The CDR3 protein is CATRNGGAANTGELFF. The DNA for the CDR3 is TGTGCCACCAGAAACGGGGGAGCAGCGAACACCGGGGAGCTGTTTTTT.

The chain combines TRBV21-1 with TRBJ1-4. TRBV21-1 is tagged as a pseudogene. The CDR3 totals 18 residues. CDR3 region: CASSKAHGPLFINEKLFF. The CDR3 DNA follows: TGTGCCAGCAGCAAAGCGCACGGGCCGCTCTTTATTAATGAAAAACTGTTTTTT.

CDR3 DNA sequence: TGCGCCAGCAGCCCGGAACCGGGAGCACCCTACTATGGCTACACCTTC. Encoded protein: CASSPEPGAPYYGYTF. The V gene is TRBV4-1, the J gene TRBJ1-2; the D is unclear. V was shortened by 4 bases and J by 3 bases, with 18 bases between the two germline ends. This CDR3 is 16 amino acids long. Germline-derived CDR1 and CDR2 are MGHRA and YSYEKL.

In this sample, this clone turned up once. The chain carries TRBV6-5 and TRBJ2-1; D possibly corresponds to TRBD2 (5 bases). The CDR3 contains 13 residues. Germline V gives CDR1 MNHEY, CDR2 SVGAGI. V was clipped by 6 bases and J by 6 bases, with 12 bases between them. The CDR3 protein is CASRGSLTNEQFF. The CDR3 region has the DNA TGTGCCAGCAGAGGGAGTCTCACCAATGAGCAGTTCTTC.

The V gene is TRBV19, the J gene TRBJ1-1, with TRBD1 matching 10 bases. Trimming removed 6 bases from V and 1 base from J; junction bases left unmatched: 5. Per germline, CDR1 LNHDA and CDR2 SQIVND (reference sequence). The CDR3 covers 15 residues. The CDR3 coding sequence is TGTGCCAGTAGCCAGGACAGGGGGTGGAACACTGAAGCTTTCTTT. Protein sequence: CASSQDRGWNTEAFF.

In DNA form, the CDR3 reads TGCGCCAGCAGCCAAGCAACGCTCCAGGACAGAAAAGAGACCCAGTACTTC. It encodes CASSQATLQDRKETQYF. The rearrangement uses TRBV4-1 and TRBJ2-5; D may be TRBD1 (6 bases). Germline loops: CDR1 MGHRA, CDR2 YSYEKL. This CDR3 contains 17 residues. The ends were cut back, 1 base at V and 3 bases at J, with 18 bases in the middle.

This chain links TRBV6-5 with TRBJ1-1; D is ambiguous. V was cut by 5 bases and J by 7 bases, with 14 bases left in between. The germline V gene has CDR1 MNHEY and CDR2 SVGAGI. The CDR3 is made up of 13 amino acids. CDR3 nucleotide sequence: TGTGCCAGCAGTCCCGGGCTTAGGGATGAAGCTTTCTTT. Translated, it gives CASSPGLRDEAFF.

V is TRBV14 and J is TRBJ2-1; D unresolved. CDR3 length: 16 amino acids. V lost 3 bases, J lost 8 bases, and 20 bases lay in between. Looked up from germline, CDR1 is SGHDN and CDR2 is FVKESK. The CDR3 here is CASSQRRTRPLDEQFF. CDR3 nucleotide sequence: TGTGCCAGCAGCCAGAGAAGGACCCGTCCTCTCGATGAGCAGTTCTTC.

This clone was picked up one time. The V and J genes are TRBV18 and TRBJ2-5, with 7 bases matching TRBD1. This CDR3 is 15 amino acids long. Germline V lookup: CDR1 KGHSH, CDR2 LQKENI. V shed 4 bases, J shed 1 base, and the junction held 6 bases outside the gene matches. In DNA form, the CDR3 reads TGTGCCAGCTCACTCTTGGGACAGCTCCAAGAGACCCAGTACTTC. Translation gives CASSLLGQLQETQYF.

The rearrangement uses TRBV6-5 and TRBJ1-1; 7 bases line up with TRBD1. The CDR3 covers 14 residues. Trimming cost V 0 bases and J 4 bases; bases outside gene matches: 2. Germline CDR1 MNHEY, CDR2 SVGAGI. CDR3 region: CASSYSTGTTEAFF. CDR3 sequence (DNA): TGTGCCAGCAGTTACTCGACAGGGACCACTGAAGCTTTCTTT.